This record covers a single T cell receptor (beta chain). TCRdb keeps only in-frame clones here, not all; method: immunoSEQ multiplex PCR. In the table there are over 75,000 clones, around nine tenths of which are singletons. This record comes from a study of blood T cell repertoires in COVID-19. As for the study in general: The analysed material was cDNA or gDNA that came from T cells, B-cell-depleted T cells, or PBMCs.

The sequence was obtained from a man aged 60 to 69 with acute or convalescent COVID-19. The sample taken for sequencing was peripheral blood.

This CDR3 reads CASSLEGYGGYTF. CDR3 sequence (DNA): TGTGCCAGCAGCTTAGAGGGGTATGGGGGCTACACCTTC. The rearrangement joins TRBV7-9 to TRBJ1-2, with D tentatively TRBD1 (5 bases). V was cut by 1 base and J by 8 bases, with 11 bases left in between. In germline, CDR1 is SEHNR, CDR2 FQNEAQ (reference sequence). The CDR3 is made up of 13 amino acids.